This T cell receptor (beta chain) appears in the sequencing data of a study of T cell responses to AZD1222 COVID-19 vaccine. Libraries were prepared by immunoSEQ multiplex PCR; TCRdb keeps only in-frame clonotypes and omits some of them. The table records about 100,000 clones, more than 70% of them present only once. This receptor was obtained from an adult in good health. The sequences come from peripheral blood, collected on day 0 of AZD1222 vaccination.

This CDR3 reads CASSLRPAVGEQYF. The CDR3 coding sequence is TGTGCCAGCAGCTTAAGGCCAGCAGTCGGCGAGCAGTACTTC. The chain joins TRBV7-2 to TRBJ2-7; no definite D call. This CDR3 is built from 14 residues. Germline loops: CDR1 SGHTA, CDR2 FQGNSA. V shed 2 bases and J shed 6 bases, with 14 bases lying between them.